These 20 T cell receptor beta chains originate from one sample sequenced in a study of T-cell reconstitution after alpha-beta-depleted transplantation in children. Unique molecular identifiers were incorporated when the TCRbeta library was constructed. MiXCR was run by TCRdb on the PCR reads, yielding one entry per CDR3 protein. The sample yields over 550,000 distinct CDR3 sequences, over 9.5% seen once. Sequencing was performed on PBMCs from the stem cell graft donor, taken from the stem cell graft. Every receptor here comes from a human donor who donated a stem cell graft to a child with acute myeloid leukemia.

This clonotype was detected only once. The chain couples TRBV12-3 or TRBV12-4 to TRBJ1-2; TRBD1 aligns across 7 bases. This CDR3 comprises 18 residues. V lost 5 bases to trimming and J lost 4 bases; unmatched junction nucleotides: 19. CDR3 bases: TGTGCCAGCAGTAGGGGGACCGGGACAGTTTATCTTAGCTATGGCTACACCTTC. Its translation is CASSRGTGTVYLSYGYTF.

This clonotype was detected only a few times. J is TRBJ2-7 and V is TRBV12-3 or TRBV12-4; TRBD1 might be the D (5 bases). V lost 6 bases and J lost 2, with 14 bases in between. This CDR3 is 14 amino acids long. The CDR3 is CASRKTWGTYEQYF. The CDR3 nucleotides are TGTGCCAGCAGGAAGACTTGGGGCACCTACGAGCAGTACTTC.

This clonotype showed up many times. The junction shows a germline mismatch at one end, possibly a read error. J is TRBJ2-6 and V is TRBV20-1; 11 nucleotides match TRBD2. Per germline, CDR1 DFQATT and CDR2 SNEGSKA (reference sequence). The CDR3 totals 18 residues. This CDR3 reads CSARGTSGRLGGANVLTF. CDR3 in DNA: TGCAGTGCAAGAGGAACTAGCGGGAGACTTGGTGGGGCCAACGTCCTGACTTTC.

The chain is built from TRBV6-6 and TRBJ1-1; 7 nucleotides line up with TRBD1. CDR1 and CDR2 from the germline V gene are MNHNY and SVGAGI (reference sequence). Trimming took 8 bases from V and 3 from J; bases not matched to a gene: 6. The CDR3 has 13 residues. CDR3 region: CASHRGRHTEAFF. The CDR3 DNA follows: TGTGCCAGCCACAGGGGCCGCCACACTGAAGCTTTCTTT.

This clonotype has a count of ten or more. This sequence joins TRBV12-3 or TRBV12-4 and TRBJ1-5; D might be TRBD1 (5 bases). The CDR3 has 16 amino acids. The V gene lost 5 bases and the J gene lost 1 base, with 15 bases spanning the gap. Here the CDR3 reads CASSPSAGYSNQPQHF. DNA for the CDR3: TGTGCCAGCAGTCCTTCGGCAGGGTACAGCAATCAGCCCCAGCATTTT.

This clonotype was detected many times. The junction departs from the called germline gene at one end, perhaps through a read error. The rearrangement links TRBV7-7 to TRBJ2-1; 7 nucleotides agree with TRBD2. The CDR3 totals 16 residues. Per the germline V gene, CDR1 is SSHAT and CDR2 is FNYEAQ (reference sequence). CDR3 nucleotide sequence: TGTGCTAGCAGCTTAGAGGGTCTAGCGGTGGCCAATGAGCAGTTCTTC. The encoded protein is CASSLEGLAVANEQFF.

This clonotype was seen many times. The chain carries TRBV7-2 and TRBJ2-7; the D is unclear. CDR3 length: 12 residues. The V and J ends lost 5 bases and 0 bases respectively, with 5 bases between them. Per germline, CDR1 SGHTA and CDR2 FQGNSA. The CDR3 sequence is CASSVPSYEQYF. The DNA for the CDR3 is TGTGCCAGCAGCGTCCCCTCCTACGAGCAGTACTTC.

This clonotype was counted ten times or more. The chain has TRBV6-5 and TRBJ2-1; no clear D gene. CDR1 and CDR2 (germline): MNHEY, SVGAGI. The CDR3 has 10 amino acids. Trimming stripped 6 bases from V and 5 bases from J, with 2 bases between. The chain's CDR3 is CASSDNEQFF. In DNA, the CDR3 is TGTGCCAGCAGCGACAATGAGCAGTTCTTC.

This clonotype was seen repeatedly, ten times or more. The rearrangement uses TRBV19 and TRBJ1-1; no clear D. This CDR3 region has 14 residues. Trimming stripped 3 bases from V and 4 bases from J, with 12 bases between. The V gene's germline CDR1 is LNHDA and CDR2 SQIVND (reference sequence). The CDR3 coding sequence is TGTGCCAGTAGTATCTTTAACTCCGGCACTGAAGCTTTCTTT. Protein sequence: CASSIFNSGTEAFF.

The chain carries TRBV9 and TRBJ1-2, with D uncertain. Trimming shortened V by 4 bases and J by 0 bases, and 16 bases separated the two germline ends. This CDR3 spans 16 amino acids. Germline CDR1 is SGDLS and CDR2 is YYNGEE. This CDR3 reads CASSRAHTRANYGYTF. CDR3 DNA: TGTGCCAGCAGCCGAGCCCACACGAGAGCTAACTATGGCTACACCTTC.

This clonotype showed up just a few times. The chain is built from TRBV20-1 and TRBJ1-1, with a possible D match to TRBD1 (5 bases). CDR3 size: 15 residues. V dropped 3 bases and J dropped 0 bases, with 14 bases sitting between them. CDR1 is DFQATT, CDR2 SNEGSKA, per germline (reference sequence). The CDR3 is CSARMPGSLNTEAFF. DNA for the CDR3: TGCAGTGCTAGGATGCCAGGGTCCCTGAACACTGAAGCTTTCTTT.

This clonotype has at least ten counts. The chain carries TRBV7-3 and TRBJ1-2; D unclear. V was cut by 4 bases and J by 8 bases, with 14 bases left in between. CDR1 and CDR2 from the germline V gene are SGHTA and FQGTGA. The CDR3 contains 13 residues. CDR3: CASSSQDGRGYTF. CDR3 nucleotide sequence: TGTGCCAGCAGCTCCCAGGACGGTCGGGGCTACACCTTC.

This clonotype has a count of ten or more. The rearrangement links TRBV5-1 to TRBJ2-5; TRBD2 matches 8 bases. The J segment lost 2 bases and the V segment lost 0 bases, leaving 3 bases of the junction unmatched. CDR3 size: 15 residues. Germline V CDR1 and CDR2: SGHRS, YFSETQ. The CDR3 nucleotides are TGCGCCAGCAGCTTGGTGGGACTAGTGCAAGAGACCCAGTACTTC. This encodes CASSLVGLVQETQYF.

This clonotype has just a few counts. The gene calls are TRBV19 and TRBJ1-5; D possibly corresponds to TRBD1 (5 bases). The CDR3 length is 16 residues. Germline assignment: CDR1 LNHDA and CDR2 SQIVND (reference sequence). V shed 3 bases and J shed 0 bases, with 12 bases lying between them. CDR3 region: CASSISQGYSNQPQHF. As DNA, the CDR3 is TGTGCCAGTAGTATCAGCCAGGGTTATAGCAATCAGCCCCAGCATTTT.

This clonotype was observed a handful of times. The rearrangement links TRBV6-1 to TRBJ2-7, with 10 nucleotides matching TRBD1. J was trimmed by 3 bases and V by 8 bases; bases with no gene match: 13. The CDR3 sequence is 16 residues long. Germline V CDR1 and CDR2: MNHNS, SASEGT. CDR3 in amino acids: CASASPGTGVNYEQYF. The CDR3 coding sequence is TGTGCCAGCGCCTCCCCTGGGACAGGGGTTAACTACGAGCAGTACTTC.

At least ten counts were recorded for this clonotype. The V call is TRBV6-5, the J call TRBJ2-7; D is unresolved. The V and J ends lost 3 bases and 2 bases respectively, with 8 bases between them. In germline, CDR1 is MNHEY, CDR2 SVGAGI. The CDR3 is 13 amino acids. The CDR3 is CASSYLSAYEQYF. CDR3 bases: TGTGCCAGCAGTTATTTGTCAGCCTACGAGCAGTACTTC.

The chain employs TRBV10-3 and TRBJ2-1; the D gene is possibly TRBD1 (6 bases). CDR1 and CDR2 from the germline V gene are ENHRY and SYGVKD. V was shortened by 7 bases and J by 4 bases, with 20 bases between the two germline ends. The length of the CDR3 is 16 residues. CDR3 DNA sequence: TGTGCCATCAAACGAACTGCCGGGACACTATACAATGAGCAGTTCTTC. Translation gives CAIKRTAGTLYNEQFF.

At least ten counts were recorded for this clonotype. CDR3 sequence reads: CASSFLADYNEQFF. CDR3 sequence (DNA): TGTGCCAGCAGTTTCCTAGCGGACTACAATGAGCAGTTCTTC. The chain carries TRBV6-2 or TRBV6-3 and TRBJ2-1; 7 positions match TRBD2. This CDR3 is 14 amino acids long. CDR1 is MNHEY and CDR2 is SVGEGT in the germline V gene. V gave up 4 bases and J gave up 3 bases; unmatched junction bases: 3.

The CDR3 sequence is CASSLLRGTEQYF. For the CDR3, the DNA is TGTGCCAGCAGCTTATTGAGAGGGACCGAGCAGTACTTC. This sequence joins TRBV7-9 and TRBJ2-7; D possibly uses TRBD1 or TRBD2 (5 bases each). The CDR3 runs 13 residues. The germline gives CDR1 SEHNR, CDR2 FQNEAQ (reference sequence). V was clipped by 2 bases and J by 6 bases, with 11 bases between them.

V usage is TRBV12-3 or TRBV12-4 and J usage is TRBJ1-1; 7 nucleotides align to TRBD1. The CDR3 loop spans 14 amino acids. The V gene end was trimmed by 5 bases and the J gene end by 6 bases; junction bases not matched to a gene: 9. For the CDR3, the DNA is TGTGCCAGCAGTAGGGTAGGGGGCATCCCTGAAGCTTTCTTT. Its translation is CASSRVGGIPEAFF.